The entry that follows covers one T cell receptor beta chain sequence. Its antigen is currently unknown. This record belongs to a study of cytomegalovirus exposure and HLA in healthy donors. For the study at large: About 77 million unique TCRs from HLA-typed donors made up an early data release.

CDR1 is SEHNR and CDR2 is FQNEAQ in the germline V gene (reference sequence). This CDR3 spans 15 amino acids. Trimming removed 3 bases from V and 6 bases from J, with 18 bases in between. The study's findings and limits: Relative to the approximately 700-donor mean, N-insertions were reportedly fewer in an Asian-associated ancestry cluster in a later analysis. The study listed 164 cytomegalovirus-associated TCR beta chains. In a later analysis, TCR beta V- and J-gene trimming showed a link to a missense DCLRE1C variant.

The PCR ran on 60 Vbeta and 13 Jbeta primers. Sequenced by immunoSEQ multiplex PCR; TCRdb stores in-frame clones only, minus some. The sample records fewer than 150,000 clones, around 75% being singletons. The material sequenced was PBMCs. The receptor was derived from a man aged 30 to 45 in good health and CMV-seronegative. V usage is TRBV7-9 and J usage is TRBJ2-7, with a tentative D call TRBD1 (5 bases). In nucleotides, the CDR3 is TGTGCCAGCAGCTTGATACACAGGACGAATGTCGAGCAGTACTTC. Protein product: CASSLIHRTNVEQYF.